The sequence of this T cell receptor (beta chain) was determined in a study of T cell responses to AZD1222 COVID-19 vaccine. Study-level findings and limits: Possibly, clonal diversity was underestimated; donors were largely white British and included more females.

V gave up 6 bases and J gave up 5 bases, with 19 bases separating them. In germline, CDR1 is MNHEY, CDR2 SVGAGI. There are 15 residues in the CDR3. Sequencing used immunoSEQ multiplex PCR; TCRdb keeps in-frame clones, though not all of them. This table has 200,000 to 250,000 clones, less than 95% appearing once. In regard to this clone: Its antigen remains unidentified.

The clonotype originates from an adult who received the MenACWY meningococcal vaccine as a control. The sequences come from peripheral blood, collected 28 days after the second dose of the MenACWY control vaccine. The chain combines TRBV6-5 with TRBJ1-2; the D gene is possibly TRBD1 (5 bases). In DNA form, the CDR3 reads TGTGCCAGCAGCCGGGGCGAATCGGGCTCTTATGGCTACACCTTC. Its protein product is CASSRGESGSYGYTF.